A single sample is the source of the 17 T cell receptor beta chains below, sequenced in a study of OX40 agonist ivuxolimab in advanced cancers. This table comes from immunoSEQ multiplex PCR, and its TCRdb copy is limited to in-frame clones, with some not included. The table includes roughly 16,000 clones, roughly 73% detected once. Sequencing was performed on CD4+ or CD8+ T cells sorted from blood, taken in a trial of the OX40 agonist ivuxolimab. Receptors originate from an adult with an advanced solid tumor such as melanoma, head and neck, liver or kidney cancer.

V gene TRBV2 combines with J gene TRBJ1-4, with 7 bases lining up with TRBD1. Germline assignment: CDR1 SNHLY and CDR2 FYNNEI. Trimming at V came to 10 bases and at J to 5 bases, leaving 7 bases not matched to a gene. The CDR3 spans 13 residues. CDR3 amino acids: CATVTGLNEKLFF. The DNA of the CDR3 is TGTGCCACGGTGACAGGGTTAAATGAAAAACTGTTTTTT.

This CDR3 is CASSLDRVGANVLTF. CDR3 nucleotide sequence: TGTGCCAGCAGCTTGGACAGGGTTGGGGCCAACGTCCTGACTTTC. The chain combines TRBV5-7 with TRBJ2-6; a possible D gene is TRBD1 (6 bases). TRBV5-7 is an ORF, and what it does is uncertain. The germline V and J ends were trimmed by 0 bases and 3 bases, with 7 bases remaining between them. The length of the CDR3 is 15 residues.

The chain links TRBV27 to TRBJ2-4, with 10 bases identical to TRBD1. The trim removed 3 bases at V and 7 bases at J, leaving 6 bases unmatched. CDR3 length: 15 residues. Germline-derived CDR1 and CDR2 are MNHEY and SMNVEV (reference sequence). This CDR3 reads CASSFGTGVDNIQYF. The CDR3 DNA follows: TGTGCCAGCAGTTTCGGGACAGGGGTTGATAACATTCAGTACTTC.

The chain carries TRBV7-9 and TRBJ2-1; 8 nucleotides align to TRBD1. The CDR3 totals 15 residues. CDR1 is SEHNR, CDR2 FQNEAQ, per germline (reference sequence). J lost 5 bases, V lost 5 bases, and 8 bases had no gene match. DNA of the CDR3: TGTGCCAGCAGCCCCGTGGCGACAGGGGACAATGAGCAGTTCTTC. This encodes CASSPVATGDNEQFF.

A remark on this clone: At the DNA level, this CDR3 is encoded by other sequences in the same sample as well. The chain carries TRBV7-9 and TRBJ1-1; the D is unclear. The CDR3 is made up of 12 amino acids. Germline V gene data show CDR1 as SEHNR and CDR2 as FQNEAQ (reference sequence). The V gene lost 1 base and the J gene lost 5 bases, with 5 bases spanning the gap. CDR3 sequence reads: CASSLVITEAFF. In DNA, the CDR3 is TGTGCCAGCAGCTTAGTGATAACTGAAGCTTTCTTT. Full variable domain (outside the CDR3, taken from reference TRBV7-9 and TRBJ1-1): DTGVSQNPRHKITKRGQNVTFRCDPISEHNRLYWYRQTLGQGPEFLTYFQNEAQLEKSRLLSDRFSAERPKGSFSTLEIQRTEQGDSAMYLCASSLVITEAFFGQGTRLTVV.

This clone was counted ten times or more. The CDR3 here is CASSSDISQGYGYTF. In DNA form, the CDR3 reads TGTGCCAGCAGCTCGGACATATCCCAGGGTTATGGCTACACCTTC. The gene calls are TRBV7-2 and TRBJ1-2; D is perhaps TRBD1 (5 bases). The CDR3 contains 15 residues. Trimming removed 4 bases at V and 5 bases at J, with 17 bases between. Germline V gives CDR1 SGHTA, CDR2 FQGNSA.

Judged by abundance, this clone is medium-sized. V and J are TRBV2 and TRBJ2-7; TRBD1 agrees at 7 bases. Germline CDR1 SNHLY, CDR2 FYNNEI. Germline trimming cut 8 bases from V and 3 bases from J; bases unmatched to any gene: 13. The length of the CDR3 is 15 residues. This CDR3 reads CASPLPDRALYEQYF. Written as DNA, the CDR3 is TGTGCCAGCCCTCTTCCCGACAGGGCACTCTACGAGCAGTACTTC. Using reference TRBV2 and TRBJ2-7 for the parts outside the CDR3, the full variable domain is EPEVTQTPSHQVTQMGQEVILRCVPISNHLYFYWYRQILGQKVEFLVSFYNNEISEKSEIFDDQFSVERPDGSNFTLKIRSTKLEDSAMYFCASPLPDRALYEQYFGPGTRLTVT.

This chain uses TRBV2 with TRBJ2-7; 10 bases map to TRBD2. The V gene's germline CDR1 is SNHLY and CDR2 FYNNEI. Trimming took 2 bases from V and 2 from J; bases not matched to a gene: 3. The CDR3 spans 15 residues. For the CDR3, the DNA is TGTGCCAGCAGTGAAATAGCGGGAGGAGCCTACGAGCAGTACTTC. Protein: CASSEIAGGAYEQYF.

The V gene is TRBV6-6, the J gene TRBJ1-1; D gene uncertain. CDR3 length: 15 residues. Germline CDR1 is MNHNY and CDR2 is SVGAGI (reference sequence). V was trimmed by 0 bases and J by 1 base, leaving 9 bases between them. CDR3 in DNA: TGTGCCAGCAGTTACTCGACTACCCCGAACACTGAAGCTTTCTTT. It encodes CASSYSTTPNTEAFF.

The CDR3 is CAVLQVAPSPSTDTQYF. The CDR3 nucleotides read TGTGCCGTCCTACAGGTAGCCCCGTCCCCCAGCACAGATACGCAGTATTTT. The chain couples TRBV2 to TRBJ2-3; D may be TRBD1 (5 bases). Trimming removed 11 bases from V and 0 bases from J, with 24 bases in between. Germline CDR1 SNHLY, CDR2 FYNNEI. The CDR3 sequence is 17 residues long. The full variable domain, in which reference TRBV2 and TRBJ2-3 provide the parts outside the CDR3, is EPEVTQTPSHQVTQMGQEVILRCVPISNHLYFYWYRQILGQKVEFLVSFYNNEISEKSEIFDDQFSVERPDGSNFTLKIRSTKLEDSAMYFCAVLQVAPSPSTDTQYFGPGTRLTVL.

DNA of the CDR3: TGTGCCAGCAGCTTAGTTATCCTTACAGGGGGCAAGGACGAGCAGTACTTC. Encoded protein: CASSLVILTGGKDEQYF. This chain joins TRBV7-2 and TRBJ2-7, with 9 positions matching TRBD1. The CDR3 runs 17 residues. Trimming removed 1 base from V and 5 bases from J; junction bases left unmatched: 12. Germline CDR1 is SGHTA and CDR2 is FQGNSA.

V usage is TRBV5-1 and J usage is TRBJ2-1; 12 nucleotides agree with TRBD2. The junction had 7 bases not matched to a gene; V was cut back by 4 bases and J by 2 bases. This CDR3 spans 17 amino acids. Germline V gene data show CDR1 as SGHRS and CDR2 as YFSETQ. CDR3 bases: TGCGCCAGCAGCCATACGACTAGCGGGAGTACCTACAATGAGCAGTTCTTC. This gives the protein CASSHTTSGSTYNEQFF.

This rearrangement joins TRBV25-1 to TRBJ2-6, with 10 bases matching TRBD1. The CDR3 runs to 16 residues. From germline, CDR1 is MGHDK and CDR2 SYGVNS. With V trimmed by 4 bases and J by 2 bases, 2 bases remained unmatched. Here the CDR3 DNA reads TGTGCCAGCAGTGGACAGGGGGCAACTGGGGCCAACGTCCTGACTTTC. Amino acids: CASSGQGATGANVLTF.

The CDR3 DNA is TGTGCCAGCAGCCCGGCGGGGGTCACTGAAGCTTTCTTT. This encodes CASSPAGVTEAFF. The chain carries TRBV27 and TRBJ1-1; D is perhaps TRBD1 (5 bases). CDR3 size: 13 residues. V shed 6 bases and J shed 4 bases, with 12 bases lying between them. CDR1 is MNHEY and CDR2 is SMNVEV in the germline V gene (reference sequence).

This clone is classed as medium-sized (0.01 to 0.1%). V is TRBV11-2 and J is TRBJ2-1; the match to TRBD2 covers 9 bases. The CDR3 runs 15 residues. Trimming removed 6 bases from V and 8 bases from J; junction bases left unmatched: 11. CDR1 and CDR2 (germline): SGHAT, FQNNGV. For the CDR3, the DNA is TGTGCCAGCAGGGCCGGGACTAGCTTTTTAGATGAGCAGTTCTTC. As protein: CASRAGTSFLDEQFF.

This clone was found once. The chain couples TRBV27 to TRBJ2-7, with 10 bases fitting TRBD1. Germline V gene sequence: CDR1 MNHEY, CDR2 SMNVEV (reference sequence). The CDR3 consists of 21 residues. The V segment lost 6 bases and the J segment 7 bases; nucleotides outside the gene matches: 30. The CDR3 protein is CASRPWPGQGLGRGGSREQYF. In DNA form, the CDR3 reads TGTGCCAGCAGACCTTGGCCGGGACAGGGGTTGGGGAGGGGGGGAAGTCGGGAGCAGTACTTC.

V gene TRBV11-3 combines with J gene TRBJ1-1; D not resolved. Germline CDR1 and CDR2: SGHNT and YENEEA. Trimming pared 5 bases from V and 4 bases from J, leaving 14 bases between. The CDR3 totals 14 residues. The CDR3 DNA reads TGTGCCAGCAGCCCCAGAAGGGTGATCACTGAAGCTTTCTTT. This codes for CASSPRRVITEAFF.